This T cell receptor beta chain was captured by sequencing in a study of shared T cell receptors in the human thymus. The table came from immunoSEQ multiplex PCR; TCRdb's copy has only in-frame clones and leaves some out. There are about 380,000 clones in the sample; around 95% occur only once, and about 0.02% lies in the top ten. The CDR3 runs 16 residues. The sequencing input was thymocytes. The chain is built from TRBV21-1 and TRBJ1-3. TRBV21-1 represents a pseudogene. The clonotype was recovered from a human donor. The CDR3 reads CASSKLVKGSGNTIYF. Written as DNA, the CDR3 is TGTGCCAGCAGCAAGCTGGTTAAGGGCTCTGGAAACACCATATATTTT.